Shown below are 3 T cell receptor beta chains from a single sample sequenced in a study of blood T cell repertoires in COVID-19. The data were produced by immunoSEQ multiplex PCR, yet TCRdb's version contains in-frame clones alone and is incomplete. The table shows a few hundred thousand clones, with roughly nine tenths occurring only once. The sequenced sample was PBMCs or T cells enriched from blood (not recorded which). Every receptor here comes from a woman in her sixties who had recovered from COVID-19.

This clone was observed a single time. The rearrangement links TRBV6-5 to TRBJ2-5; D is possibly TRBD1 (6 bases). The CDR3 loop spans 15 amino acids. Trimming took off 7 bases at V and 2 bases at J, with 17 bases between the two ends. CDR1 is MNHEY, CDR2 SVGAGI, per germline. CDR3 protein: CASKGDGGRQETQYF. DNA of the CDR3: TGTGCCAGCAAGGGGGATGGGGGTCGGCAAGAGACCCAGTACTTC.

The V gene is TRBV5-8, the J gene TRBJ1-1, with D possibly TRBD1 on 6 matching bases. The CDR3 runs 12 residues. Looked up from germline, CDR1 is SGHTS and CDR2 is YDEGEE. Trimming cost V 1 base and J 10 bases, with 11 bases left between them. As DNA, the CDR3 is TGTGCCAGCAGCTTGATGGGGGGGCTAGCTTTCTTT. Its protein is CASSLMGGLAFF.

The CDR3 is CASSSQFLAGARYEQYF. DNA for the CDR3: TGTGCCAGTAGTTCCCAGTTTTTAGCGGGGGCCAGATACGAGCAGTACTTC. The rearrangement uses TRBV19 and TRBJ2-7; 9 bases align to TRBD2. CDR3 length: 17 residues. The trim removed 5 bases at V and 4 bases at J, leaving 15 bases unmatched. Germline V lookup: CDR1 LNHDA, CDR2 SQIVND (reference sequence).